The 15 T cell receptor beta chains below come from one sample, sequenced in a study of cytomegalovirus exposure and HLA in healthy donors (TCRdb year 2017). Libraries were prepared through the immunoSEQ multiplex PCR assay. For the multiplex PCR, a mixture combining 60 forward primers for TCR Vbeta segments and 13 reverse primers for TCR Jbeta segments was used. TCRdb obtained this table from immuneACCESS and retained in-frame rearrangements with V and J assigned. These tables miss some clones; where compared with another copy, unresolved V genes account for less than half of the shortfall, and the remainder is unexplained. The sample table shows about 150,000 clones, and about two thirds are seen once. Jointly, the top ten make up approximately 4.2% of the sample. The sequencing input was PBMCs. These receptors came from a man aged 60-69 years in good health and CMV-seronegative.

The V and J genes are TRBV9 and TRBJ2-5, with TRBD2 as a possible D gene (7 bases). The length of the CDR3 is 15 residues. The germline gives CDR1 SGDLS, CDR2 YYNGEE. Between the trimmed V and J ends, which lost 3 bases and 5 bases, there was a span of 17 bases. The CDR3 here is CASSGGGGTGETQYF. CDR3 in DNA: TGTGCCAGCAGCGGGGGGGGCGGGACTGGGGAGACCCAGTACTTC.

The J gene is TRBJ2-4, the V gene TRBV7-2, with 9 nucleotides matching TRBD1. The CDR3 totals 14 residues. The V gene's germline CDR1 is SGHTA and CDR2 FQGNSA. Trimming removed 1 base from V and 6 bases from J; junction bases left unmatched: 1. In nucleotides, the CDR3 is TGTGCCAGCAGCTTAGTGGGACAGGGAAACATTCAGTACTTC. Amino acid sequence: CASSLVGQGNIQYF.

V is TRBV30 and J is TRBJ2-5; 7 positions agree with TRBD2. CDR3 length: 13 residues. CDR1 GTSNPN and CDR2 SVGIG come from the germline V gene (reference sequence). Losses at the gene ends were 3 bases for V and 1 base for J; bases not matched to a gene: 2. The DNA for the CDR3 is TGTGCCTGGAGCCCGGGGGGCCAAGAGACCCAGTACTTC. Its protein product is CAWSPGGQETQYF.

This chain connects TRBV10-1 to TRBJ2-1; D is unclear. Germline CDR1 and CDR2: WNHNN and SYGVQD (reference sequence). This CDR3 region has 19 residues. Trimming took off 5 bases at V and 6 bases at J, with 29 bases between the two ends. The CDR3 sequence is CASSNPPGRRYRLRNEQFF. The CDR3 DNA sequence: TGCGCCAGCAGTAACCCTCCCGGTCGGCGGTACCGATTACGCAATGAGCAGTTCTTC.

CDR3 region: CASSKKGRWEAFF. The CDR3 bases are TGTGCCAGCAGCAAAAAAGGCAGATGGGAGGCTTTCTTT. The J gene is TRBJ1-1, the V gene TRBV21-1. TRBV21-1 is flagged as a pseudogene. This CDR3 spans 13 amino acids.

This chain uses TRBV18 with TRBJ2-7; possibly TRBD1 for D (6 bases). The length of the CDR3 is 13 residues. Per germline, CDR1 KGHSH and CDR2 LQKENI. The V end was cut by 3 bases, the J end by 0 bases, with 6 bases between. CDR3 nucleotides: TGTGCCAGCTCACCGGACAGCTCCTACGAGCAGTACTTC. This codes for CASSPDSSYEQYF.

This clone was observed a few times. This chain connects TRBV19 to TRBJ2-7, with D possibly being TRBD2 (5 bases). CDR3 length: 13 residues. Trimming pared 5 bases from V and 3 bases from J, leaving 11 bases between. Looked up from germline, CDR1 is LNHDA and CDR2 is SQIVND (reference sequence). The CDR3 sequence: CASSLRGYYEQYF. CDR3 DNA sequence: TGTGCCAGTAGTCTTCGGGGATACTACGAGCAGTACTTC. Combining the CDR3 with reference TRBV19 and TRBJ2-7 gives the whole variable domain DGGITQSPKYLFRKEGQNVTLSCEQNLNHDAMYWYRQDPGQGLRLIYYSQIVNDFQKGDIAEGYSVSREKKESFPLTVTSAQKNPTAFYLCASSLRGYYEQYFGPGTRLTVT.

The chain combines TRBV27 with TRBJ2-1; TRBD2 agrees at 9 bases. CDR1 is MNHEY and CDR2 is SMNVEV in the germline V gene (reference sequence). The CDR3 is 14 residues long. V lost 7 bases, J lost 6 bases, and 7 bases stayed unmatched. CDR3 sequence reads: CASNPGLASNEQFF. DNA of the CDR3: TGTGCCAGCAACCCGGGACTAGCTTCCAATGAGCAGTTCTTC.

The genes are TRBV4-2 and TRBJ2-5; TRBD2 agrees at 7 bases. The CDR3 is made up of 15 amino acids. V trimming: 1 base; J trimming: 5 bases; junction bases outside the gene matches: 7. Germline V gene data show CDR1 as LGHNA and CDR2 as YNFKEQ. This CDR3 reads CASSQAMGREETQYF. CDR3 DNA: TGTGCCAGCAGCCAAGCAATGGGGCGGGAGGAGACCCAGTACTTC.

The chain uses TRBV15 and TRBJ2-7, with D possibly being TRBD1 (5 bases). Trimming stripped 5 bases from V and 0 bases from J, with 11 bases between. CDR1 and CDR2 (germline): LNHNV, YYDKDF (reference sequence). This CDR3 has 14 amino acids. The CDR3 bases are TGTGCCACCAGCCCCTCACAGGCCTCCTACGAGCAGTACTTC. It specifies CATSPSQASYEQYF.

The rearrangement links TRBV6-5 to TRBJ2-3; a possible D gene is TRBD2 (5 bases). This CDR3 contains 16 residues. V was shortened by 4 bases and J by 2 bases, with 16 bases between the two germline ends. Germline CDR1 reads MNHEY; CDR2 reads SVGAGI. CDR3 residues: CASSLGLAIDTDTQYF. CDR3 sequence (DNA): TGTGCCAGCAGTTTAGGGCTAGCAATTGACACAGATACGCAGTATTTT.

V usage is TRBV5-4 and J usage is TRBJ2-5; 7 bases are a match to TRBD1. CDR3 size: 13 residues. V lost 0 bases to trimming and J lost 7 bases; unmatched junction nucleotides: 3. Germline values: CDR1 SGHNT, CDR2 YYREEE (reference sequence). CDR3 nucleotides: TGTGCCAGCAGCTTGGACAGACAGGGGACCCAGTACTTC. It translates to CASSLDRQGTQYF.

This clone came up a few times. A junction end diverges from the germline sequence, so it may reflect a read error. V and J are TRBV7-7 and TRBJ2-2, with D possibly TRBD2 on 6 matching bases. Germline CDR1 SSHAT, CDR2 FNYEAQ (reference sequence). The CDR3 sequence is 14 residues long. CDR3 DNA sequence: TGTGCTAGCAGCCTTGACCGGCGGGGCGGGGAGCTGTTTTTT. Translated, it gives CASSLDRRGGELFF.

V and J are TRBV5-4 and TRBJ1-4; tentatively, D is TRBD1 (6 bases). In germline, CDR1 is SGHNT, CDR2 YYREEE (reference sequence). The CDR3 contains 14 residues. Trimming shortened V by 2 bases and J by 7 bases, and 12 bases separated the two germline ends. The CDR3 here is CASSLHRAGEKLFF. The CDR3 DNA is TGTGCCAGCAGCTTACACAGGGCGGGTGAAAAACTGTTTTTT.

V usage is TRBV10-3 and J usage is TRBJ2-3; a weak D match, TRBD1 (6 bases). CDR3 length equals 18 residues. The V gene's germline CDR1 is ENHRY and CDR2 SYGVKD. Trimming removed 0 bases at V and 2 bases at J, with 18 bases between. The CDR3 protein is CAISESTGAEYITDTQYF. The CDR3 DNA reads as TGTGCCATCAGTGAGTCGACAGGAGCGGAGTATATCACAGATACGCAGTATTTT.